This is a list of T cell receptor beta chains from one sample in a study of blood T cell repertoires in COVID-19. The protocol was immunoSEQ multiplex PCR, while the TCRdb copy is restricted to in-frame clones and leaves out a portion. This table has 120,000 to 150,000 clones, around 84% appearing once. Material: peripheral blood. The receptors shown here come from a man in his 60s with active or convalescent COVID-19. The CDR3 runs from the conserved cysteine through the conserved F or W. The D gene is left open where the match is weak. A row's size may be missing; if present it is once, few, many or a size class.

J: TRBJ2-3; V: TRBV11-3; size: NA; D: NA; CDR3: CASSTYGADTQYF; DNA: TGTGCCAGCAGCACCTACGGGGCAGATACGCAGTATTTT
J: TRBJ1-4; V: TRBV9; size: NA; D: NA; CDR3: CASSAGVMVKEKLFF; DNA: TGTGCCAGCAGCGCAGGGGTTATGGTCAAGGAAAAACTGTTTTTT
J: TRBJ1-3; V: TRBV7-9; size: few; D: NA; CDR3: CASSSVGWRSGNTIYF; DNA: TGTGCCAGCAGCTCTGTCGGATGGCGGAGTGGAAACACCATATATTTT
J: TRBJ2-7; V: TRBV12-3/TRBV12-4; size: NA; D: NA; CDR3: CASSYGVTREQYF; DNA: TGTGCCAGCAGTTACGGGGTCACCCGCGAGCAGTACTTC
J: TRBJ1-4; V: TRBV5-1; size: NA; D: NA; CDR3: CASSLRGDEKLFF; DNA: TGCGCCAGCAGCTTGCGGGGGGATGAAAAACTGTTTTTT
J: TRBJ2-1; V: TRBV19; size: NA; D: NA; CDR3: CASSIVSRTAYNEQFF; DNA: TGTGCCAGTAGTATAGTTTCCAGGACAGCCTACAATGAGCAGTTCTTC
J: TRBJ1-4; V: TRBV28; size: NA; D: NA; CDR3: CASSPGSLNEKLFF; DNA: TGTGCCAGCAGTCCCGGGAGCCTTAATGAAAAACTGTTTTTT
J: TRBJ2-3; V: TRBV6-4; size: NA; D: TRBD2; CDR3: CASSRDYLTDTQYF; DNA: TGTGCCAGCAGCCGGGACTACCTCACAGATACGCAGTATTTT
J: TRBJ1-6; V: TRBV6-6; size: NA; D: NA; CDR3: CASSPRSGGSSPLHF; DNA: TGTGCCAGCAGCCCAAGGTCGGGGGGCAGTTCACCCCTCCACTTT
J: TRBJ1-2; V: TRBV19; size: NA; D: NA; CDR3: CASRPGGARGYTF; DNA: TGTGCCAGTAGACCCGGGGGGGCTAGGGGCTACACCTTC
J: TRBJ2-1; V: TRBV29-1; size: NA; D: NA; CDR3: CSGSGQDYNEQFF; DNA: TGCAGCGGTTCGGGACAAGATTACAATGAGCAGTTCTTC